This TCR beta chain was recorded in a study of blood T cell repertoires in COVID-19. Study as a whole: Symptom resolution, clearance, or two negative PCRs marked the recovered donors of Cohort 3.

The study assigned cohorts using participant-reported clinical history. As handled by the study authors: The assay estimated nucleated cells by amplifying reference gene primers. TCRdb keeps only in-frame clones here, not all; method: immunoSEQ multiplex PCR. The V and J calls and clone size were taken over from that table, and D and trimming were inferred from the DNA. The repertoire holds hundreds of thousands of clones, with roughly 90% as singletons. CDR1 SGHVS and CDR2 FQNEAQ come from the germline V gene. The CDR3 is made up of 13 amino acids. The ends were cut back, 5 bases at V and 3 bases at J, with 10 bases in the middle.

The sequencing sample was made of PBMCs or T cells enriched from blood (not recorded which). The TCR sequence derives from a woman between 50 and 59 years old in a cohort exposed to, infected with or recovered from COVID-19 (not recorded which). The rearrangement uses TRBV7-8 and TRBJ1-2; D is uncertain. The CDR3 region is CASSPGRDYGYTF. In DNA, the CDR3 is TGTGCCAGCAGCCCCGGGCGGGACTATGGCTACACCTTC.